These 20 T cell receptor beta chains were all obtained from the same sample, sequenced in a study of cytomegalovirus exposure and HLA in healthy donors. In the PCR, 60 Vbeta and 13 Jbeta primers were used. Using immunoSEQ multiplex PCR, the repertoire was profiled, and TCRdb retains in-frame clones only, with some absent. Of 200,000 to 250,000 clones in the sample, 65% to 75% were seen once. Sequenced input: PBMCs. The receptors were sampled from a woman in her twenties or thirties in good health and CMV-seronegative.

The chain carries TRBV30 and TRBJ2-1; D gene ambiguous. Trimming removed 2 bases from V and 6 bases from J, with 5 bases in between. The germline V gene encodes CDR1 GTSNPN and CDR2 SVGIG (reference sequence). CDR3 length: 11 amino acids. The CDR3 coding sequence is TGTGCCTGGAGTCGCAGCAATGAGCAGTTCTTC. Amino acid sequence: CAWSRSNEQFF.

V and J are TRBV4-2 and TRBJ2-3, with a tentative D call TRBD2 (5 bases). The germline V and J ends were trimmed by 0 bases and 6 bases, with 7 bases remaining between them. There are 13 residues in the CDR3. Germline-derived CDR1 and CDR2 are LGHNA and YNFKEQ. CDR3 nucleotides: TGTGCCAGCAGCCAAGAGAGGGCGGATACGCAGTATTTT. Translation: CASSQERADTQYF.

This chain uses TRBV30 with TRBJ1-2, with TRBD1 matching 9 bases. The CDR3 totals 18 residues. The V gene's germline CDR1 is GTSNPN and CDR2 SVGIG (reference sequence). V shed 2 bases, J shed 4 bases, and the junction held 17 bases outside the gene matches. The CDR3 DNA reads TGTGCCTGGAGTCCCCTTCTCCTGAGGCGGGACAGGGTCTATGGCTACACCTTC. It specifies CAWSPLLLRRDRVYGYTF.

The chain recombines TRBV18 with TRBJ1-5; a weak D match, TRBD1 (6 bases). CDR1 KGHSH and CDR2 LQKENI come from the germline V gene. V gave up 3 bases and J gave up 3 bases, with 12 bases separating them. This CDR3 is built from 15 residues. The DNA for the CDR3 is TGTGCCAGCTCACCGGGCAGGGGCCCCAATCAGCCCCAGCATTTT. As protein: CASSPGRGPNQPQHF.

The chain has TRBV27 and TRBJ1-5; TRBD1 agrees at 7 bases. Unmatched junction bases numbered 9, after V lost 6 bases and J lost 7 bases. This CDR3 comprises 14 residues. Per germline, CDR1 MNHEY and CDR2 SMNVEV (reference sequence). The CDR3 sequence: CASSQGQSRQPQHF. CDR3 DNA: TGTGCCAGCAGCCAGGGACAGTCAAGACAGCCCCAGCATTTT.

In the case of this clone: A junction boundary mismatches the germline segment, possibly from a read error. CDR3 sequence reads: CAISTHRNSGRSRDTQYF. DNA of the CDR3: TGTGCCATCAGCACCCACCGAAATAGCGGGAGGTCGAGAGATACGCAGTATTTT. This sequence joins TRBV7-9 and TRBJ2-3; 10 bases are a match to TRBD2. The CDR3 runs to 18 residues. The germline CDR1 and CDR2 sequences are SEHNR and FQNEAQ (reference sequence).

The CDR3 region is CATSREGAQGSPIYGYTF. For the CDR3, the DNA is TGTGCCACCAGCAGAGAGGGGGCGCAGGGGAGTCCTATCTATGGCTACACCTTC. The chain couples TRBV15 to TRBJ1-2; perhaps TRBD1 as D (6 bases). V lost 0 bases, J lost 4 bases, and 21 bases lay in between. CDR1 and CDR2 (germline): LNHNV, YYDKDF (reference sequence). The CDR3 is 18 amino acids.

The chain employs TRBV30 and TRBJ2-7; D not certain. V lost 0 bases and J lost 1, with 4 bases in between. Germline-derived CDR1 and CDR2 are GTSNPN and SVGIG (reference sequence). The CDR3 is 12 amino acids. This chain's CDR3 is CAWSVASYEQYF. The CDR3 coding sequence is TGTGCCTGGAGTGTGGCTTCCTACGAGCAGTACTTC.

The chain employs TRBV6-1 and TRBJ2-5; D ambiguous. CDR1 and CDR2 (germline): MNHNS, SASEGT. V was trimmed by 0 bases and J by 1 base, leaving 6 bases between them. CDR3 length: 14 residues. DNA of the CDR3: TGTGCCAGCAGTGAAGCAACACGCCAAGAGACCCAGTACTTC. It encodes CASSEATRQETQYF.

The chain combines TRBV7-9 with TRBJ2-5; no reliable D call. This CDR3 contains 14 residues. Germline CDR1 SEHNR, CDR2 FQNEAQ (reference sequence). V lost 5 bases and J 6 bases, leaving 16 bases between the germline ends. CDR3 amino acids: CASSPTERQKTQYF. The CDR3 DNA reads TGTGCCAGCAGCCCGACCGAGAGGCAAAAGACCCAGTACTTC.

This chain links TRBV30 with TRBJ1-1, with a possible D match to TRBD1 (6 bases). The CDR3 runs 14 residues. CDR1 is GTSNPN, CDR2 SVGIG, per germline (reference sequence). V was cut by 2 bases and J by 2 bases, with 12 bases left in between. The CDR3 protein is CAWSNRGGNTEAFF. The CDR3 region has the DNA TGTGCCTGGAGTAATAGAGGGGGTAACACTGAAGCTTTCTTT.

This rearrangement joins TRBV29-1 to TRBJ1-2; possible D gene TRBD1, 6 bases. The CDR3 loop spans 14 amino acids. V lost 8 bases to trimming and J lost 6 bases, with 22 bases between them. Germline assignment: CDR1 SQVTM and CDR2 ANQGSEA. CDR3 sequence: CSLFDRTAIHGYTF. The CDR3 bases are TGCAGCCTTTTTGATCGGACAGCAATCCATGGCTACACCTTC.

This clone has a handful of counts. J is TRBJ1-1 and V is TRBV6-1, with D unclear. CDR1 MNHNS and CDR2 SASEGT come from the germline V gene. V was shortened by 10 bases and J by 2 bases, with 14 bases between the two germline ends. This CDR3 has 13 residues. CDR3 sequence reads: CAISWAPNTEAFF. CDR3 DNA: TGTGCCATCAGCTGGGCCCCCAACACTGAAGCTTTCTTT.

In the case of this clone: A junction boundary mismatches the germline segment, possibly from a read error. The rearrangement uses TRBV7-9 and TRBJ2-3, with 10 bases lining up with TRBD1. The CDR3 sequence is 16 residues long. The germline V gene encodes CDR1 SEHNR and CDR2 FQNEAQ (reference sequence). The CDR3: CSSSPTTGGRLATQYF. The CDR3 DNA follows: TGTTCCAGCAGCCCGACGACAGGGGGCAGGTTGGCAACGCAGTATTTT.

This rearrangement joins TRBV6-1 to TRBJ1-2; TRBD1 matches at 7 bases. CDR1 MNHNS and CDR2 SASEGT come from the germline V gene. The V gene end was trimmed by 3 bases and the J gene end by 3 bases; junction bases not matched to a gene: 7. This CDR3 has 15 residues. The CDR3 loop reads CASSETGNPDYGYTF. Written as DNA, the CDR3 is TGTGCCAGCAGTGAGACAGGGAATCCAGACTATGGCTACACCTTC.

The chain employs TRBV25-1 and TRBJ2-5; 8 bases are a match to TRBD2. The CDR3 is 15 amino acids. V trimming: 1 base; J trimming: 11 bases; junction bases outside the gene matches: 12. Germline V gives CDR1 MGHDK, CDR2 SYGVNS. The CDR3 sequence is CASSELERGPGEQYF. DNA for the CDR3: TGTGCCAGCAGTGAATTAGAGCGGGGGCCGGGGGAGCAGTACTTC. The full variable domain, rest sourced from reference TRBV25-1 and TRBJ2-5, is EADIYQTPRYLVIGTGKKITLECSQTMGHDKMYWYQQDPGMELHLIHYSYGVNSTEKGDLSSESTVSRIRTEHFPLTLESARPSHTSQYLCASSELERGPGEQYFGPGTRLLVL.

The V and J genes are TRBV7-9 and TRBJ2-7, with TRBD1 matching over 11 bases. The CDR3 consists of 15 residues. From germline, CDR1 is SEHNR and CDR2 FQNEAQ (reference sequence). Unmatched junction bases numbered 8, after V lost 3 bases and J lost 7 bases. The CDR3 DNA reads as TGTGCCAGCAGCTTGGGGGGACAGGGGGGGAGAGAGCAGTACTTC. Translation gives CASSLGGQGGREQYF.

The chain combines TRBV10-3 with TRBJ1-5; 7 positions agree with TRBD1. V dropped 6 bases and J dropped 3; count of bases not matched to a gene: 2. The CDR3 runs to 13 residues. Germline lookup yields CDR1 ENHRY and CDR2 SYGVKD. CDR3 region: CAIRGQLNQPQHF. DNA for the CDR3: TGTGCCATCAGGGGACAGCTCAATCAGCCCCAGCATTTT.

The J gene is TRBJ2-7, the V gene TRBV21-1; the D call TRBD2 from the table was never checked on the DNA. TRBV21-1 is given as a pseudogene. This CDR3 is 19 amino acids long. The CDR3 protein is CASSKALSSGGATPYEQYF. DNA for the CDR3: TGTGCCAGCAGCAAAGCGCTGTCCAGCGGGGGGGCTACACCCTACGAGCAGTACTTC.

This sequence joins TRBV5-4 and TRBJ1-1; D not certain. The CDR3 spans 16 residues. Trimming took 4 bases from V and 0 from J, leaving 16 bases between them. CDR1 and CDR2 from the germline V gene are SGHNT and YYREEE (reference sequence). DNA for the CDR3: TGTGCCAGCAGCCAGAGTTTGGGAGGTCTGAACACTGAAGCTTTCTTT. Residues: CASSQSLGGLNTEAFF.